The following is a T cell receptor (beta chain) sequence with its context. As yet, its antigen is unknown. These data come from a study of cytomegalovirus exposure and HLA in healthy donors. Across the whole study: Researchers found that roughly 80% of around 400 genotyped donors fell within the Caucasian-associated ancestry cluster.

Study-wide findings and caveats: A later analysis reported that several of the most significant clusters appeared to be linked to common viral pathogens, among them Epstein-Barr virus.

Trimming shortened V by 4 bases and J by 4 bases, and 10 bases separated the two germline ends. This CDR3 has 13 residues. CDR1 and CDR2 (germline): SGHNT, YYREEE (reference sequence). Researchers ran the PCR with 60 Vbeta and 13 Jbeta primers. TCRdb's copy holds only in-frame clones and misses some; the assay was immunoSEQ multiplex PCR. The sample lists about 98,000 clones, about 81% occurring once. This receptor was obtained from a man aged 40-50 years in good health and CMV-seronegative. The V gene is TRBV5-4, the J gene TRBJ2-3; D not resolved. Material for sequencing was PBMCs. The CDR3 is CASSAPRADTQYF. The CDR3 DNA reads TGTGCCAGCAGCGCTCCCCGAGCAGATACGCAGTATTTT. Variable domain in full (rest from reference TRBV5-4 and TRBJ2-3): ETGVTQSPTHLIKTRGQQVTLRCSSQSGHNTVSWYQQALGQGPQFIFQYYREEENGRGNFPPRFSGLQFPNYSSELNVNALELDDSALYLCASSAPRADTQYFGPGTRLTVL.